What follows are 19 T cell receptor beta chains derived from one specimen sequenced in a study of PD-1 blockade in classical Hodgkin lymphoma. The assay was immunoSEQ multiplex PCR, and TCRdb's table has in-frame clones only and misses some. The data contain about 94,000 clones, roughly 89% of them singletons. Brentuximab vedotin exposure varied among the patients, all of whom had relapsed after autologous stem cell transplantation. Sequenced material: peripheral blood mononuclear cells (PBMCs), taken before the second cycle of nivolumab. Receptor source: a human donor with classical Hodgkin lymphoma.

This clone was counted a single time. The chain carries TRBV25-1 and TRBJ2-1; tentative D call: TRBD1 (6 bases). This CDR3 has 12 amino acids. The V and J ends lost 5 bases and 9 bases respectively, with 11 bases between them. Germline CDR1 MGHDK, CDR2 SYGVNS. The chain's CDR3 is CASSPGTPEQFF. The DNA of the CDR3 is TGTGCCAGCAGTCCCGGGACACCTGAGCAGTTCTTC.

Written as DNA, the CDR3 is TGTGCCAGCAGCATACAGGGTTCCCTCTATTACGAGCAGTACTTC. Amino acids: CASSIQGSLYYEQYF. J is TRBJ2-7 and V is TRBV7-2, with a tentative D call TRBD1 (6 bases). The germline gives CDR1 SGHTA, CDR2 FQGNSA. Trimming removed 5 bases at V and 4 bases at J, with 18 bases between. This CDR3 spans 15 amino acids.

The V call is TRBV13, the J call TRBJ1-2, with 7 bases matching TRBD1. J was trimmed by 7 bases and V by 1 base; bases with no gene match: 15. From germline, CDR1 is PRHDT and CDR2 FYEKMQ (reference sequence). CDR3 length: 17 residues. The CDR3 DNA follows: TGTGCCAGCAGCTTAGCGGGCAGGACAACCAGGGACAGTGGCTACACCTTC. This codes for CASSLAGRTTRDSGYTF.

The chain joins TRBV5-4 to TRBJ2-6; D tentatively fits TRBD1 or TRBD2 (5 bases each). The V gene's germline CDR1 is SGHNT and CDR2 YYREEE (reference sequence). CDR3 length equals 17 residues. Trimming shortened V by 0 bases and J by 0 bases, and 10 bases separated the two germline ends. CDR3 nucleotide sequence: TGTGCCAGCAGCTTGGTGGGGGAGAGCTCTGGGGCCAACGTCCTGACTTTC. Translated, it gives CASSLVGESSGANVLTF.

The chain uses TRBV6-4 and TRBJ1-1; 7 nucleotides match TRBD1. Losses at the gene ends were 6 bases for V and 4 bases for J; bases not matched to a gene: 8. In germline, CDR1 is MRHNA, CDR2 SNTAGT. This CDR3 is 14 amino acids long. For the CDR3, the DNA is TGTGCCAGCAGAGACACAGACAGGGCCACTGAAGCTTTCTTT. Translating gives CASRDTDRATEAFF.

The rearrangement uses TRBV2 and TRBJ2-5; 8 positions match TRBD1. The V gene end was trimmed by 6 bases and the J gene end by 5 bases; junction bases not matched to a gene: 8. CDR1 and CDR2 (germline): SNHLY, FYNNEI. The CDR3 extends over 14 amino acids. The CDR3 loop reads CASRGRGQWETQYF. DNA for the CDR3: TGTGCCAGCAGGGGCAGGGGGCAGTGGGAGACCCAGTACTTC.

This chain uses TRBV18 with TRBJ1-5; TRBD1 might be the D (6 bases). This CDR3 spans 14 amino acids. Germline V gene sequence: CDR1 KGHSH, CDR2 LQKENI. The V end was cut by 5 bases, the J end by 4 bases, with 12 bases between. The CDR3 reads CASSSGHINQPQHF. The DNA of the CDR3 is TGTGCCAGCTCATCGGGACACATAAATCAGCCCCAGCATTTT.

The rearrangement links TRBV2 to TRBJ2-3, with D maybe TRBD2 (6 bases). This CDR3 contains 15 residues. Trimming took 2 bases from V and 2 from J, leaving 11 bases between them. CDR1 and CDR2 from the germline V gene are SNHLY and FYNNEI. Here the CDR3 DNA reads TGTGCCAGCAGTGAAACGCTAGCGTACACAGATACGCAGTATTTT. Amino acids: CASSETLAYTDTQYF. Based on the CDR3 plus reference TRBV2 and TRBJ2-3, the full variable domain is EPEVTQTPSHQVTQMGQEVILRCVPISNHLYFYWYRQILGQKVEFLVSFYNNEISEKSEIFDDQFSVERPDGSNFTLKIRSTKLEDSAMYFCASSETLAYTDTQYFGPGTRLTVL.

This clone was detected a few times. V is TRBV5-1 and J is TRBJ1-6, with D perhaps TRBD1 (5 bases). The CDR3 contains 16 residues. Germline values: CDR1 SGHRS, CDR2 YFSETQ. The germline V and J ends were trimmed by 1 base and 5 bases, with 13 bases remaining between them. CDR3: CASSLSGRRNNSPLHF. The DNA for the CDR3 is TGCGCCAGCAGCTTGTCGGGACGGAGGAATAATTCACCCCTCCACTTT.

The chain employs TRBV2 and TRBJ1-1; D possibly corresponds to TRBD1 (6 bases). CDR1 and CDR2 from the germline V gene are SNHLY and FYNNEI. The CDR3 extends over 18 amino acids. V lost 2 bases and J 3 bases, leaving 22 bases between the germline ends. The CDR3 region is CASSEYPGVEVGDTEAFF. The CDR3 DNA reads as TGTGCCAGCAGTGAATACCCAGGGGTTGAGGTAGGGGACACTGAAGCTTTCTTT. Supplemented by reference TRBV2 and TRBJ1-1, the full variable domain reads EPEVTQTPSHQVTQMGQEVILRCVPISNHLYFYWYRQILGQKVEFLVSFYNNEISEKSEIFDDQFSVERPDGSNFTLKIRSTKLEDSAMYFCASSEYPGVEVGDTEAFFGQGTRLTVV.

J is TRBJ1-5 and V is TRBV28; D may be TRBD1 (5 bases). The germline gives CDR1 MDHEN, CDR2 SYDVKM. This CDR3 is 12 amino acids long. V was clipped by 8 bases and J by 9 bases, with 14 bases between them. This chain's CDR3 is CASYRDRPPQHF. The CDR3 coding sequence is TGTGCCAGCTACCGGGACCGACCGCCCCAGCATTTT. Combining the CDR3 with reference TRBV28 and TRBJ1-5 gives the whole variable domain DVKVTQSSRYLVKRTGEKVFLECVQDMDHENMFWYRQDPGLGLRLIYFSYDVKMKEKGDIPEGYSVSREKKERFSLILESASTNQTSMYLCASYRDRPPQHFGDGTRLSIL.

The CDR3, as DNA: TGTGCCAGCAGCCTTAGCTCTGGGGCCAACGTCCTGACTTTC. Its translation: CASSLSSGANVLTF. The rearrangement joins TRBV11-2 to TRBJ2-6, with D unclear. Looked up from germline, CDR1 is SGHAT and CDR2 is FQNNGV. With 5 bases removed from V and 0 bases from J, the gap between germline ends came to 5 bases. This CDR3 spans 14 amino acids.

The chain employs TRBV28 and TRBJ2-3, with 13 bases that match TRBD2. V shed 3 bases, J shed 1 base, and the junction held 4 bases outside the gene matches. The CDR3 has 17 amino acids. In germline, CDR1 is MDHEN, CDR2 SYDVKM. CDR3 in amino acids: CASSFLLAGGGTDTQYF. Written as DNA, the CDR3 is TGTGCCAGCAGTTTTTTACTAGCGGGAGGGGGCACAGATACGCAGTATTTT. Together with reference TRBV28 and TRBJ2-3, the CDR3 gives the full variable domain: DVKVTQSSRYLVKRTGEKVFLECVQDMDHENMFWYRQDPGLGLRLIYFSYDVKMKEKGDIPEGYSVSREKKERFSLILESASTNQTSMYLCASSFLLAGGGTDTQYFGPGTRLTVL.

The genes are TRBV29-1 and TRBJ2-1; TRBD2 aligns across 8 bases. Germline CDR1 and CDR2: SQVTM and ANQGSEA. V lost 4 bases and J lost 7; bases outside the gene matches: 9. The CDR3 runs to 14 residues. The CDR3 DNA follows: TGCAGCGTTGGTCCGGGACTAGGCCTAAATGAGCAGTTCTTC. It encodes CSVGPGLGLNEQFF.

This chain joins TRBV29-1 and TRBJ2-1; 10 nucleotides align to TRBD2. J was trimmed by 1 base and V by 2 bases; bases with no gene match: 5. The CDR3 spans 16 residues. Germline CDR1 and CDR2: SQVTM and ANQGSEA. Here the CDR3 reads CSVEKVAGGSYNEQFF. The CDR3 DNA sequence: TGCAGCGTTGAAAAAGTAGCGGGGGGTTCCTACAATGAGCAGTTCTTC.

To note about this clone: Other DNA sequences in this specimen translate into the identical CDR3. The chain links TRBV5-1 to TRBJ2-3; D ambiguous. Trimming left V 0 bases short and J 0 bases short, with 5 bases between. CDR3 length: 14 amino acids. Germline lookup yields CDR1 SGHRS and CDR2 YFSETQ. The CDR3 coding sequence is TGCGCCAGCAGCTTGGCGGAAAGCACAGATACGCAGTATTTT. This gives the protein CASSLAESTDTQYF.

The chain uses TRBV7-2 and TRBJ1-5, with 7 bases matching TRBD1. The CDR3 spans 16 residues. V was pared by 1 base and J by 0 bases, with 3 bases of the junction left unmatched. From germline, CDR1 is SGHTA and CDR2 FQGNSA. In DNA form, the CDR3 reads TGTGCCAGCAGCTTAGGGGACAGATATAGCAATCAGCCCCAGCATTTT. Its protein product is CASSLGDRYSNQPQHF. The full variable domain, with the rest looked up from reference TRBV7-2 and TRBJ1-5, is GAGVSQSPSNKVTEKGKDVELRCDPISGHTALYWYRQSLGQGLEFLIYFQGNSAPDKSGLPSDRFSAERTGGSVSTLTIQRTQQEDSAVYLCASSLGDRYSNQPQHFGDGTRLSIL.

The V call is TRBV6-4, the J call TRBJ1-2; no reliable D call. Trimming pared 6 bases from V and 5 bases from J, leaving 13 bases between. This CDR3 comprises 13 residues. Germline V lookup: CDR1 MRHNA, CDR2 SNTAGT. The CDR3 is CASRTDQAYGYTF. The CDR3 nucleotides are TGTGCCAGCAGGACGGATCAGGCTTATGGCTACACCTTC.

This clone is a singleton in its sample. The CDR3 protein is CASSRTGDDSYNEQFF. In DNA form, the CDR3 reads TGTGCCAGCAGCCGTACAGGGGACGACTCCTACAATGAGCAGTTCTTC. The chain uses TRBV5-4 and TRBJ2-1, with 7 bases that match TRBD1. Trimming took 4 bases from V and 0 from J; bases not matched to a gene: 7. This CDR3 has 16 amino acids. Germline loops: CDR1 SGHNT, CDR2 YYREEE (reference sequence).